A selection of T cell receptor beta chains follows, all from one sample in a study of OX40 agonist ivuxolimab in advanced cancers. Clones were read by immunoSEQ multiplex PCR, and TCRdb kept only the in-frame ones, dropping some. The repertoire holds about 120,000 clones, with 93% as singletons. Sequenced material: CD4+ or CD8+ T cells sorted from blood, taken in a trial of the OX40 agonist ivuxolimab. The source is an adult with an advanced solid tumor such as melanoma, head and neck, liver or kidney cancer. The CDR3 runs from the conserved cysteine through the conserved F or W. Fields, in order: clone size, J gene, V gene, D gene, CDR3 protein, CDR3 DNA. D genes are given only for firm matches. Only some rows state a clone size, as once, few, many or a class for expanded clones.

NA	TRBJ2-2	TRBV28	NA	CASSLPGANTGELFF	TGTGCCAGCAGTTTGCCAGGAGCGAACACCGGGGAGCTGTTTTTT
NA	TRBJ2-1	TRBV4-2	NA	CASSQLAYNEQFF	TGTGCCAGCAGCCAACTAGCGTACAATGAGCAGTTCTTC
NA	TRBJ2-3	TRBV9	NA	CASSVGQTDTQYF	TGTGCCAGCAGCGTAGGACAGACAGATACGCAGTATTTT
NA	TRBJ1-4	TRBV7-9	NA	CASSLAGPGVEEKLFF	TGTGCCAGCAGCTTAGCGGGGCCAGGGGTCGAGGAAAAACTGTTTTTT
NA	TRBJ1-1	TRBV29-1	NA	CSVFRGGGDTEAFF	TGCAGCGTTTTCCGGGGCGGGGGTGACACTGAAGCTTTCTTT
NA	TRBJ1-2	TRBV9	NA	CASSVAAEPNYGYTF	TGTGCCAGCAGCGTAGCCGCAGAACCCAACTATGGCTACACCTTC
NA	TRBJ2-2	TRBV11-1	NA	CASSLLRGQNTGELFF	TGTGCCAGCAGCTTACTGCGGGGTCAGAACACCGGGGAGCTGTTTTTT
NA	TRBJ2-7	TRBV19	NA	CASSAISRGSSYEQYF	TGTGCCAGTAGTGCCATCTCCAGGGGAAGCTCCTACGAGCAGTACTTC
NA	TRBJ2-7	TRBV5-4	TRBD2	CASSSPLAGADEQYF	TGTGCCAGCAGCTCTCCACTAGCGGGAGCGGACGAGCAGTACTTC
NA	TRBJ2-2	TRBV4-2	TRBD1	CASSRERGLESGELFF	TGTGCCAGCAGCCGAGAAAGGGGGCTCGAATCCGGGGAGCTGTTTTTT
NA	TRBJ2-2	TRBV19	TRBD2	CASRLAGRTGELFF	TGTGCCTCCAGACTAGCGGGGCGGACCGGGGAGCTGTTTTTT
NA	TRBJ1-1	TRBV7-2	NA	CASSLASYWGAGTEAFF	TGTGCCAGCAGCTTAGCAAGTTATTGGGGAGCGGGAACTGAAGCTTTCTTT
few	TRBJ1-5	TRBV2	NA	CASRGTLSQPQHF	TGTGCCAGCAGGGGGACATTATCTCAGCCCCAGCATTTT
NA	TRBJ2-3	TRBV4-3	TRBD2	CASSQTAGGWTDTQYF	TGCGCCAGCAGCCAAACAGCGGGAGGGTGGACAGATACGCAGTATTTT
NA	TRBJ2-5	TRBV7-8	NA	CASSLEGGRWETQYF	TGTGCCAGCAGCTTAGAAGGGGGGAGGTGGGAGACCCAGTACTTC
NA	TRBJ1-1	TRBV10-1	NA	CASSADRPGMNTEAFF	TGCGCCAGCAGTGCAGACAGGCCAGGGATGAACACTGAAGCTTTCTTT
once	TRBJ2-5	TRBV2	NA	CASKYPGRETQYF	TGTGCCAGCAAATATCCGGGGAGGGAGACCCAGTACTTC
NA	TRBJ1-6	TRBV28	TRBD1	CASSPNQTGVKHF	TGTGCCAGCAGTCCAAACCAGACAGGGGTCAAGCACTTT
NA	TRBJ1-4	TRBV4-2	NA	CASSQGRGTNEKLFF	TGTGCCAGCAGCCAAGGGAGGGGGACTAATGAAAAACTGTTTTTT
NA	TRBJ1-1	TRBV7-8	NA	CASSDSGGGTEAFF	TGTGCCAGCAGCGACTCCGGAGGAGGCACTGAAGCTTTCTTT
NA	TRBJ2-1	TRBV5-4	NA	CASSLAPGMYNEQFF	TGTGCCAGCAGCTTGGCCCCGGGAATGTACAATGAGCAGTTCTTC